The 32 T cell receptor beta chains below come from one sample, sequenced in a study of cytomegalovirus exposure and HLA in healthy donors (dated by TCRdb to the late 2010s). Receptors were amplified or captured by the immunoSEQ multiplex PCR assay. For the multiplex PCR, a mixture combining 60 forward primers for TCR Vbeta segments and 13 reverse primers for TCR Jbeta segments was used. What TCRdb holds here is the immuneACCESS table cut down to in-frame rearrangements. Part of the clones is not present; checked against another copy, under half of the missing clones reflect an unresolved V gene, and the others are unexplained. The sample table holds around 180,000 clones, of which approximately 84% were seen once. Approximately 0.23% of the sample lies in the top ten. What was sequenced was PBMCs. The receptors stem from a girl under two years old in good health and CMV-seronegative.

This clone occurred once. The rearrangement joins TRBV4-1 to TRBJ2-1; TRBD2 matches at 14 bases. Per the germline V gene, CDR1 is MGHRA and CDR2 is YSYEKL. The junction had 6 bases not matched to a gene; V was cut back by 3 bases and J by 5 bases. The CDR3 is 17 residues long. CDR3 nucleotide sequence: TGCGCCAGCAGCCAGAGGACTAGCGGGGGGTTTAACAATGAGCAGTTCTTC. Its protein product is CASSQRTSGGFNNEQFF.

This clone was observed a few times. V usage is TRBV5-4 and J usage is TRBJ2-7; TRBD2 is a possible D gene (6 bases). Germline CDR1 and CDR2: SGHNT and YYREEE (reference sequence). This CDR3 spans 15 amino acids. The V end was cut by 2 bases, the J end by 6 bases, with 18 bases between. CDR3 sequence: CASSFTGASGGEQYF. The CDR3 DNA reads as TGTGCCAGCAGCTTTACTGGGGCCTCCGGGGGCGAGCAGTACTTC.

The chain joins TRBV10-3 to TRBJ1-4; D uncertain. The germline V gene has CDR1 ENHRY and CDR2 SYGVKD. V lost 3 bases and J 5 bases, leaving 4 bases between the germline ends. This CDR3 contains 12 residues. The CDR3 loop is CAISESNEKLFF. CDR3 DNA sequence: TGTGCCATCAGTGAAAGCAATGAAAAACTGTTTTTT.

The CDR3, as DNA: TGCGCCAGCAGCTTGACGCCCGGCGAGGCCATGTACACCTTC. It codes for CASSLTPGEAMYTF. The genes are TRBV5-1 and TRBJ1-2; D unresolved. Germline V lookup: CDR1 SGHRS, CDR2 YFSETQ. CDR3 length: 14 amino acids. V dropped 1 base and J dropped 11 bases, with 18 bases sitting between them. The full variable domain, with the rest looked up from reference TRBV5-1 and TRBJ1-2, is KAGVTQTPRYLIKTRGQQVTLSCSPISGHRSVSWYQQTPGQGLQFLFEYFSETQRNKGNFPGRFSGRQFSNSRSEMNVSTLELGDSALYLCASSLTPGEAMYTFGSGTRLTVV.

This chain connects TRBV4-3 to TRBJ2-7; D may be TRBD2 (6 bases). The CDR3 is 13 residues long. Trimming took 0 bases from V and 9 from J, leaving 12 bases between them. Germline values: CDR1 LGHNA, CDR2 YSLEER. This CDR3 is CASSQEGGSGQYF. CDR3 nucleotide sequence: TGCGCCAGCAGCCAAGAGGGGGGTTCCGGGCAGTACTTC.

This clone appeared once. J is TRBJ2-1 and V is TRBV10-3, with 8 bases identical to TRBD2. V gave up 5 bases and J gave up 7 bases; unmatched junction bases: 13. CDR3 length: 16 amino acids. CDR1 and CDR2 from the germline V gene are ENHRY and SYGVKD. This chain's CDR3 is CAISPSTGRAQNEQFF. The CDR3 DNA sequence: TGTGCCATCAGTCCCTCTACCGGGAGGGCCCAGAATGAGCAGTTCTTC.

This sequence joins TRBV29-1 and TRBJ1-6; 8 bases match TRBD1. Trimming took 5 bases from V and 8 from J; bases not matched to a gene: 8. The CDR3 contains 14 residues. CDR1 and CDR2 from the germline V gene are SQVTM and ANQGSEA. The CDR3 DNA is TGCAGCGTTTCCTTGGGACAGGCGGATTCACCCCTCCACTTT. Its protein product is CSVSLGQADSPLHF.

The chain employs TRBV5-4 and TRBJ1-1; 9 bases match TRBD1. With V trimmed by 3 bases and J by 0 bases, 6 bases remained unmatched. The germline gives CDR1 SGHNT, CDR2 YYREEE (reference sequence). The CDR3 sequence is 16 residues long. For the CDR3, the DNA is TGTGCCAGCAGCTCCAAACAGGGGGCCTTGAACACTGAAGCTTTCTTT. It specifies CASSSKQGALNTEAFF. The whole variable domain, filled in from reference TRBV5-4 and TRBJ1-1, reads ETGVTQSPTHLIKTRGQQVTLRCSSQSGHNTVSWYQQALGQGPQFIFQYYREEENGRGNFPPRFSGLQFPNYSSELNVNALELDDSALYLCASSSKQGALNTEAFFGQGTRLTVV.

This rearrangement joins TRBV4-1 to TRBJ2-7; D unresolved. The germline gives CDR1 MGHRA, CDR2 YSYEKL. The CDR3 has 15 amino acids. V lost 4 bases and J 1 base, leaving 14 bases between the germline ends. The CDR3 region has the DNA TGCGCCAGCAGCCTCCCAGATACCCCATCCTACGAGCAGTACTTC. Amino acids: CASSLPDTPSYEQYF.

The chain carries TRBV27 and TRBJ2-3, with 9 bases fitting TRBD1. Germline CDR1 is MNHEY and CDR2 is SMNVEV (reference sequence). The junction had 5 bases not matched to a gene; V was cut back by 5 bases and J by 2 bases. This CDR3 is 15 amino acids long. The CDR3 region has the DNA TGTGCCAGCAGTAGGGGGACAGGGCCCACAGATACGCAGTATTTT. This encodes CASSRGTGPTDTQYF.

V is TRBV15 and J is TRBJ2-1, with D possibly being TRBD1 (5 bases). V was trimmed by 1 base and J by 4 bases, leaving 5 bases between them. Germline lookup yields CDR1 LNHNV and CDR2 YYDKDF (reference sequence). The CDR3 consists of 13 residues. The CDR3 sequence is CATSRAGYNEQFF. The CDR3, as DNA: TGTGCCACCAGCAGAGCAGGGTACAATGAGCAGTTCTTC.

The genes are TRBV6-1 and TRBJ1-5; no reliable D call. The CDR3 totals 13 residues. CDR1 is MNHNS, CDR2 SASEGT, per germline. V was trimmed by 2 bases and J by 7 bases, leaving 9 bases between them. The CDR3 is CASSETLQQPQHF. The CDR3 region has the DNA TGTGCCAGCAGTGAAACGCTCCAGCAGCCCCAGCATTTT.

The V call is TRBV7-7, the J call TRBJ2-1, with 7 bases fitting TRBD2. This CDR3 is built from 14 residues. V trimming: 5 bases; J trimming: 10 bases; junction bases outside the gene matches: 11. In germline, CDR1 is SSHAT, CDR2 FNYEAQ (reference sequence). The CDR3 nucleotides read TGTGCCAGCAGCCATACTGGCGGGAGTAGCGAGCAGTTCTTC. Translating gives CASSHTGGSSEQFF.

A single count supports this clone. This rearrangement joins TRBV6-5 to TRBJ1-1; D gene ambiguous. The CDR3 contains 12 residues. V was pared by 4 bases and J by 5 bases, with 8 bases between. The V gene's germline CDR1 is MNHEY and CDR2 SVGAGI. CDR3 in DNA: TGTGCCAGCAGTTTCGGAGGTACTGAAGCTTTCTTT. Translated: CASSFGGTEAFF.

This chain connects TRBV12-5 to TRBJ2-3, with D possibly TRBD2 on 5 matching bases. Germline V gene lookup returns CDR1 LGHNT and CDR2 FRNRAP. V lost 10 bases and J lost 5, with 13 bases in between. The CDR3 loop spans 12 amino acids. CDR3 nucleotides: TGTGCTACCTCGAATCGGGGAGATACGCAGTATTTT. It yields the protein CATSNRGDTQYF.

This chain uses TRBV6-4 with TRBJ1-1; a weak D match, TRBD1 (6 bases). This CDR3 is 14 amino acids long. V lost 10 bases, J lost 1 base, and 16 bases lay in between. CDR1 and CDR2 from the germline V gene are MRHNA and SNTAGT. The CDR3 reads CAIPRQEGNTEAFF. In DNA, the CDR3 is TGTGCCATTCCTCGACAGGAAGGGAACACTGAAGCTTTCTTT.

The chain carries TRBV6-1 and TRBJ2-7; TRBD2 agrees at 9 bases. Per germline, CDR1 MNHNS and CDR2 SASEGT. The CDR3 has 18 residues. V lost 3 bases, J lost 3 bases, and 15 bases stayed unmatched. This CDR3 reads CASSDHVERPSGIYEQYF. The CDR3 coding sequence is TGTGCCAGCAGTGACCACGTGGAGCGCCCTAGCGGGATCTACGAGCAGTACTTC.

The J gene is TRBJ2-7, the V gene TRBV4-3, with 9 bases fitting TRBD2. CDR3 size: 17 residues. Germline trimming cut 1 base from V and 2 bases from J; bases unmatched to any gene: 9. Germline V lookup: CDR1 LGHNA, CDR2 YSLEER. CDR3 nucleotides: TGCGCCAGCAGCCAAGGTTTACTAGCGGGTGCGGCCTACGAGCAGTACTTC. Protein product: CASSQGLLAGAAYEQYF.

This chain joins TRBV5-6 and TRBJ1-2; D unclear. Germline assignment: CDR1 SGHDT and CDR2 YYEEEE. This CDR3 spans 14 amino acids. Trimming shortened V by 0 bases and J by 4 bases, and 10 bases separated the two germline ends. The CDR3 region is CASSLDRVLYGYTF. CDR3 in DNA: TGTGCCAGCAGCTTGGACCGGGTCCTCTATGGCTACACCTTC. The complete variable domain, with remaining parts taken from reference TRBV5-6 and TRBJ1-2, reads DAGVTQSPTHLIKTRGQQVTLRCSPKSGHDTVSWYQQALGQGPQFIFQYYEEEERQRGNFPDRFSGHQFPNYSSELNVNALLLGDSALYLCASSLDRVLYGYTFGSGTRLTVV.

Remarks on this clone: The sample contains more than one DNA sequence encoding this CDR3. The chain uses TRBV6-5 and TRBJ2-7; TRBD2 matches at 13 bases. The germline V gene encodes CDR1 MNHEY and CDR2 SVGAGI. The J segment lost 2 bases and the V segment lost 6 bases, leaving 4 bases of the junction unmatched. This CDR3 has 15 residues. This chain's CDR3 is CASSRGTSGTYEQYF. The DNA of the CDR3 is TGTGCCAGCAGCCGTGGGACTAGCGGGACCTACGAGCAGTACTTC.

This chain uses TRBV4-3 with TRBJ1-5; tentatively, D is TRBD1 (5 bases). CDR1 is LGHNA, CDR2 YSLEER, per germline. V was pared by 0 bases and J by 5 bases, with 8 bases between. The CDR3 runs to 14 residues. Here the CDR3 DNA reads TGCGCCAGCAGCCAAGAATCCAGGGATCAGCCCCAGCATTTT. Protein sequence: CASSQESRDQPQHF.

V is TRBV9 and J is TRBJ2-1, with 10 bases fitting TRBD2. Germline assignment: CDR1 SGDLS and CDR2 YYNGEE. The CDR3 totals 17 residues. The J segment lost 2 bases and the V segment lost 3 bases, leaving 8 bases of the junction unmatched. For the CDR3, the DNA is TGTGCCAGCAGCGAGAGCCGACTAGCGGGCACCTACAATGAGCAGTTCTTC. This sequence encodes CASSESRLAGTYNEQFF.

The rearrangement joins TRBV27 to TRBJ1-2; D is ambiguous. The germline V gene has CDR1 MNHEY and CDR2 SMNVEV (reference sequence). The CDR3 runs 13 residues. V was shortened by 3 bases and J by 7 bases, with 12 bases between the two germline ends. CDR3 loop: CASSFVGGGGYTF. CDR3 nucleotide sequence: TGTGCCAGCAGTTTCGTGGGAGGAGGTGGCTACACCTTC.

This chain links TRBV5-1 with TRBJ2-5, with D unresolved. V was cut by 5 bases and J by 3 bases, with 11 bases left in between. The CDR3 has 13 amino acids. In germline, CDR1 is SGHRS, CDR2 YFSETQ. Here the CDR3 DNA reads TGCGCCAGCAGGGGCTTAGGAAAAGAGACCCAGTACTTC. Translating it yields CASRGLGKETQYF. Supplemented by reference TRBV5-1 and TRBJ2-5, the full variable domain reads KAGVTQTPRYLIKTRGQQVTLSCSPISGHRSVSWYQQTPGQGLQFLFEYFSETQRNKGNFPGRFSGRQFSNSRSEMNVSTLELGDSALYLCASRGLGKETQYFGPGTRLLVL.

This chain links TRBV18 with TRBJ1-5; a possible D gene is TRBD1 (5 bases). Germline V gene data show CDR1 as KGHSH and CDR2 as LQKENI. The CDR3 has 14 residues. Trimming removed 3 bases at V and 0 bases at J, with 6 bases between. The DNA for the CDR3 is TGTGCCAGCTCACCGCAGGGTAGCAATCAGCCCCAGCATTTT. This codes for CASSPQGSNQPQHF.

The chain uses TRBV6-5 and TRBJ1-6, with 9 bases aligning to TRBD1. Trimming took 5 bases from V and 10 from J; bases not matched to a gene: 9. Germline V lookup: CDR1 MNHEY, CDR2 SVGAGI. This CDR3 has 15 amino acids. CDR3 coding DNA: TGTGCCAGCAGTCAACCGGGACAGGGCTGGTCACCCCTCCACTTT. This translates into CASSQPGQGWSPLHF.

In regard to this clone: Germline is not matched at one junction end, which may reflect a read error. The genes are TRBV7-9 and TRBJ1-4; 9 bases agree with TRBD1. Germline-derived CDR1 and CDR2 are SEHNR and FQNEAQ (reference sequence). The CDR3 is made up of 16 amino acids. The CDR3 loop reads CSSSLERGTGFEKLFF. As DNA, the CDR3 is TGTTCCAGCAGCTTAGAGAGGGGGACAGGGTTTGAAAAACTGTTTTTT.

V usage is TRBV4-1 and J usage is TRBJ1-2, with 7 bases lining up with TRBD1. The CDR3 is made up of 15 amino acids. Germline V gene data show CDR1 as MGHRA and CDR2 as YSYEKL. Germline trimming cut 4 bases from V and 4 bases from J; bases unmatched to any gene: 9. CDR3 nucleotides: TGCGCCAGCAGCCTAAATTTCGGGGACAGCTATGGCTACACCTTC. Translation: CASSLNFGDSYGYTF.

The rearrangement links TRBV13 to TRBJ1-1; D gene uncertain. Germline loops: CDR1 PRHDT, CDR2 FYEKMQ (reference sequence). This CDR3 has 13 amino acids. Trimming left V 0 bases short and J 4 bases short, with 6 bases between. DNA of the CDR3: TGTGCCAGCAGCTTAGGTTTCTCCACTGAAGCTTTCTTT. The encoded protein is CASSLGFSTEAFF.

CDR3 sequence (DNA): TGTGCCAGCAGTGACTCGATGTCGCGGGGGGTACTGGGTGAGCAGTTCTTC. Its translation: CASSDSMSRGVLGEQFF. The genes are TRBV6-4 and TRBJ2-1, with TRBD2 matching 8 bases. The V gene's germline CDR1 is MRHNA and CDR2 SNTAGT. The V segment lost 0 bases and the J segment 9 bases; nucleotides outside the gene matches: 13. The CDR3 length is 17 residues.

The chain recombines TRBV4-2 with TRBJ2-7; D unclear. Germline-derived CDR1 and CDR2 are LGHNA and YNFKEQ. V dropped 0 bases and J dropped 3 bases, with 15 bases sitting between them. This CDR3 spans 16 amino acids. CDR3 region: CASSQERKLRVYEQYF. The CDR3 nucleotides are TGTGCCAGCAGCCAAGAGAGGAAACTGCGAGTCTACGAGCAGTACTTC.

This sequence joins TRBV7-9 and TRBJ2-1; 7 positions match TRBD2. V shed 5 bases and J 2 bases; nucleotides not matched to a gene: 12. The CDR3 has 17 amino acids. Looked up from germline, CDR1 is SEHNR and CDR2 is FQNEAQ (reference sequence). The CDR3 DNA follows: TGTGCCAGCAGCCCCATGGGCGGGAGATTCCCCTACAATGAGCAGTTCTTC. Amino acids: CASSPMGGRFPYNEQFF.